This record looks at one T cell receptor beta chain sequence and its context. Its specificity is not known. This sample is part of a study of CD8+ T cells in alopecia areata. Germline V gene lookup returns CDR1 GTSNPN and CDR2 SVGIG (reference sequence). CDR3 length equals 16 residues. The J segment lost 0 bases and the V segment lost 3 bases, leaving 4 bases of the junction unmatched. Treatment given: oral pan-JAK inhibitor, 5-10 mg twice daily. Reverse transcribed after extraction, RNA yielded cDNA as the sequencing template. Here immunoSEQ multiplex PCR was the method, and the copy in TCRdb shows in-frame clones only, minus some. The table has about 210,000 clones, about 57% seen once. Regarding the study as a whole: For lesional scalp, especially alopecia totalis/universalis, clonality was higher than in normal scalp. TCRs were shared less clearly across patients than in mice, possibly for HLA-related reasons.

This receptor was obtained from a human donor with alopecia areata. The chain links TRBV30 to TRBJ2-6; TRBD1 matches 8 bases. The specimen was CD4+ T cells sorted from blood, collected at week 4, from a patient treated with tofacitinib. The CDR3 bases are TGTGCCTGGAGCCGGGACAGGACCTCTGGGGCCAACGTCCTGACTTTC. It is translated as CAWSRDRTSGANVLTF.